The clone carrying this T cell receptor beta chain was counted at least ten times. Its antigen remains unknown. The record originates from a study of naive and memory T cell subsets. Separate alpha and beta amplification began at the second PCR step. Two oligonucleotides, mixed equimolar, formed the beta constant-region primer covering TRBC1 and TRBC2. Ligation attached a single-stranded oligonucleotide with a 12-nucleotide UMI and the SP2 primer to the cDNA 3' end. TCRdb used MiXCR to reprocess the UMI-ligation and nested PCR reads, holding one entry per CDR3 protein. The data show approximately 140,000 distinct CDR3 sequences, 17% seen once. Study results and caveats: There was no ground truth to check naive and memory subset results. In CD4 and CD8 cells, diversity dropped from naive through EMRA.

Germline-derived CDR1 and CDR2 are SGHRS and YFSETQ. Trimming shortened V by 0 bases and J by 4 bases, and 3 bases separated the two germline ends. This CDR3 has 12 residues. This sequence was found in a human donor in good health. Sequenced material: naive CD4+ T cells from blood. The V gene is TRBV5-1, the J gene TRBJ2-3; D gene uncertain. This CDR3 is CASSLGSDTQYF. In DNA form, the CDR3 reads TGCGCCAGCAGCTTGGGATCAGATACGCAGTATTTT.